This T cell receptor beta chain is drawn from a study of T cells expressing NK-cell markers. TCRdb re-called the 5' RACE reads, yielding one record per CDR3 amino acid sequence without DNA. Recorded for this sample: over 120,000 distinct CDR3 sequences. Findings of the study overall: Questions lingered over whether expanded NKG2C+ T cell clones were HCMV-specific.

Germline V gene lookup returns CDR1 SQVTM and CDR2 ANQGSEA. The CDR3 is 19 residues long. As to this clonotype: Its specificity is unknown.

This clonotype was obtained from a young man in good health. This rearrangement joins TRBV29-1 to TRBJ2-1; TCRdb designates TRBD2, a call that cannot be tested without DNA. The sequencing input was blood T cells: a sorted CD56 or NKG2C T cell subset, CD4+ or CD8+ T cells, or bulk PBMC T cells (not recorded which). CDR3 residues: CSVVGSETSGSSAYNEQFF.